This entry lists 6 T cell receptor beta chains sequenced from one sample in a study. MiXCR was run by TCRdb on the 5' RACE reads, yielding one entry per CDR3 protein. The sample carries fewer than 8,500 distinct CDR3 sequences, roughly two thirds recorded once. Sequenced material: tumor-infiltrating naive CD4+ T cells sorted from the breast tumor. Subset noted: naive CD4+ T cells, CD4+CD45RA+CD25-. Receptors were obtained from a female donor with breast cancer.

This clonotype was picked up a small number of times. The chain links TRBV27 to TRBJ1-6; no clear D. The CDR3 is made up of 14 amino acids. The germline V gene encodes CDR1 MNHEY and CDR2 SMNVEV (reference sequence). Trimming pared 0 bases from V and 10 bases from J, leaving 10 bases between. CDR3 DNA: TGTGCCAGCAGTTTATCACAGAGTGGGTCACCCCTCCACTTT. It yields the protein CASSLSQSGSPLHF.

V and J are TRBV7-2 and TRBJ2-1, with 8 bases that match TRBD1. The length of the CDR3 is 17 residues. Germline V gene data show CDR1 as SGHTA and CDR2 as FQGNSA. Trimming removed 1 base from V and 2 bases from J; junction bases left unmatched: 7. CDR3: CASSLGFGTGPYNEQFF. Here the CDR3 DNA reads TGTGCCAGCAGCTTAGGGTTCGGGACAGGCCCCTACAATGAGCAGTTCTTC.

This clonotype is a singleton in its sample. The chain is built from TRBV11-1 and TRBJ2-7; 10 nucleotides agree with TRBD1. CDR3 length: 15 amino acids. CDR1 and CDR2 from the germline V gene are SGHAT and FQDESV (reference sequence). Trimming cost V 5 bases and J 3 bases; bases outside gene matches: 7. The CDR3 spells CASSPLGQGYYEQYF. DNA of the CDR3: TGTGCCAGCAGCCCCTTGGGACAGGGGTACTACGAGCAGTACTTC.

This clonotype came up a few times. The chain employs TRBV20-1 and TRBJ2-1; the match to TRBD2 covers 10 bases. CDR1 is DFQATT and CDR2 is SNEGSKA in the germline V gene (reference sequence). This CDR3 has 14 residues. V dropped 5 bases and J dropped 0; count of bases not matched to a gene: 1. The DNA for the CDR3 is TGCAGTGCTGCTAGCGGGAGCTCCTACAATGAGCAGTTCTTC. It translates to CSAASGSSYNEQFF.

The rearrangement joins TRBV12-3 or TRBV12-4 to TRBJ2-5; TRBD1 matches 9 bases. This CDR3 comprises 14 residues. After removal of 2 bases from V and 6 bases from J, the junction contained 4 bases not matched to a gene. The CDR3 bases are TGTGCCAGCAGTTTACCGGACAGGGGAAAGACCCAGTACTTC. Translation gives CASSLPDRGKTQYF.

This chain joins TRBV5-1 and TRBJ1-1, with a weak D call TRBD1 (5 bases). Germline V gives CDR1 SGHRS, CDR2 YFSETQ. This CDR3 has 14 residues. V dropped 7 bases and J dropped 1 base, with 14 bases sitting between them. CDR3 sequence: CASGLGTANTEAFF. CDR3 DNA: TGCGCCAGCGGCCTCGGGACGGCGAACACTGAAGCTTTCTTT.